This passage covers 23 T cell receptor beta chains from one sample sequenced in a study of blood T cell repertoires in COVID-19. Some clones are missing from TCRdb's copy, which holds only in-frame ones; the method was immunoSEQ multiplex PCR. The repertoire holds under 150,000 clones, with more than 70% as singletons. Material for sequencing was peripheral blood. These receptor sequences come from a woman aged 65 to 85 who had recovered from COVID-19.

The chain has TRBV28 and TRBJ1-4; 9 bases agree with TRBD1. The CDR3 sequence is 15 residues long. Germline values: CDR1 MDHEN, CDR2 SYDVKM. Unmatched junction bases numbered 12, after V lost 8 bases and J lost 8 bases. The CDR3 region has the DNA TGTGCCAGCTCGGGACAGGGAGGGTTAAGGGAAAAACTGTTTTTT. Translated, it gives CASSGQGGLREKLFF.

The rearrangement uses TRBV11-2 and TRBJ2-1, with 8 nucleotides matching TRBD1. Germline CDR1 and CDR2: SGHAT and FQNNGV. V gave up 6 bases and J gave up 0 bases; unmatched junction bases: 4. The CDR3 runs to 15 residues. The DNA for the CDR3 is TGTGCCAGCAGTTCAGGGACAGGCTCCTACAATGAGCAGTTCTTC. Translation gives CASSSGTGSYNEQFF.

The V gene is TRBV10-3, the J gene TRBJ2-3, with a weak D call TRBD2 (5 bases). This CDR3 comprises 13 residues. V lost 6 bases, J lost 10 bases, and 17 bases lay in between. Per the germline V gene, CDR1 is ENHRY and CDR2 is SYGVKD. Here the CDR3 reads CAIRPASAGAQYF. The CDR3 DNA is TGTGCCATCAGACCAGCCTCGGCGGGTGCGCAGTATTTT.

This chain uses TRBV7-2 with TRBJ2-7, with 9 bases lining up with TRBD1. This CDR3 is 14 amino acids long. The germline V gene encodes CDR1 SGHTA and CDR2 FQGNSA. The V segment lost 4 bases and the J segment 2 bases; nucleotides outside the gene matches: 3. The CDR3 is CASSSGTGTYEQYF. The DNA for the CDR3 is TGTGCCAGCAGCTCCGGGACAGGGACCTACGAGCAGTACTTC. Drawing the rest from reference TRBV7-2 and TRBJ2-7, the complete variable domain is GAGVSQSPSNKVTEKGKDVELRCDPISGHTALYWYRQSLGQGLEFLIYFQGNSAPDKSGLPSDRFSAERTGGSVSTLTIQRTQQEDSAVYLCASSSGTGTYEQYFGPGTRLTVT.

The CDR3 DNA sequence: TGTGCCAGCAGCCAAGATCGAACAGGGGGGCGTGATCAGCCCCAGCATTTT. Its translation is CASSQDRTGGRDQPQHF. V usage is TRBV4-2 and J usage is TRBJ1-5, with 8 bases lining up with TRBD1. Germline values: CDR1 LGHNA, CDR2 YNFKEQ. After removal of 0 bases from V and 5 bases from J, the junction contained 9 bases not matched to a gene. The CDR3 runs 17 residues.

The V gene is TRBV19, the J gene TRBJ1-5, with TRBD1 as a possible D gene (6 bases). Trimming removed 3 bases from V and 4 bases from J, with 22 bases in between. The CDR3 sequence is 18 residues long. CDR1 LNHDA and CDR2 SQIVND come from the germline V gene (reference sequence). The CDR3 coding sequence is TGTGCCAGTAGTATCAGTTTGGTGGGGGCCGCCCTGAATCAGCCCCAGCATTTT. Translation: CASSISLVGAALNQPQHF. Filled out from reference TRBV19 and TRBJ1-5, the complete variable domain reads DGGITQSPKYLFRKEGQNVTLSCEQNLNHDAMYWYRQDPGQGLRLIYYSQIVNDFQKGDIAEGYSVSREKKESFPLTVTSAQKNPTAFYLCASSISLVGAALNQPQHFGDGTRLSIL.

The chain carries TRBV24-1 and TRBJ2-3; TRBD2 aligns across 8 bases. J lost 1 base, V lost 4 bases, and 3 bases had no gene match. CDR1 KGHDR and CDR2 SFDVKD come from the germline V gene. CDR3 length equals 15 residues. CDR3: CATSELAGRTDTQYF. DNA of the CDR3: TGTGCCACCAGTGAGTTAGCGGGGCGCACAGATACGCAGTATTTT.

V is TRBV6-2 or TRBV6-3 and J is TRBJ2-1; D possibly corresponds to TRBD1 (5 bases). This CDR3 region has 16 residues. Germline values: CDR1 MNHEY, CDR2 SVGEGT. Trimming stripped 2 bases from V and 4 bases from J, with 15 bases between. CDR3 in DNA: TGTGCCAGCAGTTACCTGGGGCTAGTGGGGTACAATGAGCAGTTCTTC. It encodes CASSYLGLVGYNEQFF.

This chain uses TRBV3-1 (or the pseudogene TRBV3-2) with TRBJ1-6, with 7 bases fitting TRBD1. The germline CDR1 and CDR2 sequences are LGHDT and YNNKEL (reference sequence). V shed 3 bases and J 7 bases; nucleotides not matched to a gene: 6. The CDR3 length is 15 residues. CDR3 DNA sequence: TGTGCCAGCAGCCACGGCAGCAGGGGGAATTCACCCCTCCACTTT. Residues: CASSHGSRGNSPLHF.

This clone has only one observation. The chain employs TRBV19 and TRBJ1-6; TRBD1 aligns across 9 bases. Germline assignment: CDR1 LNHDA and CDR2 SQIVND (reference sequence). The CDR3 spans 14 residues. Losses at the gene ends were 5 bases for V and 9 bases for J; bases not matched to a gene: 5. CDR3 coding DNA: TGTGCCAGTAGTGGGGGACAGGGACCTTCACCCCTCCACTTT. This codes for CASSGGQGPSPLHF.

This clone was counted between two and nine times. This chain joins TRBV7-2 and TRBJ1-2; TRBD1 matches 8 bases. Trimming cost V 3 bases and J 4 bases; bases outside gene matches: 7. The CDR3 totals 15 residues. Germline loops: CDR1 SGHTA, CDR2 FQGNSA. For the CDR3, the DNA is TGTGCCAGCAGCTTGCTGACAGGGGCGGGCTATGGCTACACCTTC. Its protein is CASSLLTGAGYGYTF.

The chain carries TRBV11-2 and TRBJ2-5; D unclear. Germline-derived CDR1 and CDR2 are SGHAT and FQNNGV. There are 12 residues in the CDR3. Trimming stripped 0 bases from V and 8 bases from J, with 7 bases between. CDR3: CASSLDRSTQYF. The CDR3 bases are TGTGCCAGCAGCTTAGATAGGAGCACCCAGTACTTC.

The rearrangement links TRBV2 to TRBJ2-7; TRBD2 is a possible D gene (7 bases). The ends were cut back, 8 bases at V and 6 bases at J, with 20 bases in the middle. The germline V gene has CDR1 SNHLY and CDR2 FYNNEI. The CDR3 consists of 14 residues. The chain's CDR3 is CASGFHGGRGEQYF. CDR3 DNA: TGTGCCAGCGGATTTCACGGGGGGCGAGGCGAGCAGTACTTC.

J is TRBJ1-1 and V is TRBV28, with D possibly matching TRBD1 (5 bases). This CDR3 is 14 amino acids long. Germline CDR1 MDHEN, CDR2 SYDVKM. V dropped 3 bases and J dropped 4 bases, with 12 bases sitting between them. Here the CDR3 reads CASSLGGWATEAFF. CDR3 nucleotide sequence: TGTGCCAGCAGTTTGGGGGGATGGGCCACTGAAGCTTTCTTT.

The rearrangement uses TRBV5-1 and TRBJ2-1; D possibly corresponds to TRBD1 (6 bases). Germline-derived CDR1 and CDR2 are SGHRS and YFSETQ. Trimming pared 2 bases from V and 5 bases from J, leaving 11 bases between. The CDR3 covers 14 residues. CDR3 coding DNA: TGCGCCAGCAGCTTTCCAGGGGAGAACAATGAGCAGTTCTTC. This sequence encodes CASSFPGENNEQFF.

This CDR3 reads CASSQGPSGPSYEQYF. The CDR3 DNA follows: TGTGCCAGCAGCCAGGGTCCTAGCGGGCCCTCCTACGAGCAGTACTTC. The chain employs TRBV4-2 and TRBJ2-7; 8 nucleotides match TRBD2. Germline V lookup: CDR1 LGHNA, CDR2 YNFKEQ. V trimming: 3 bases; J trimming: 0 bases; junction bases outside the gene matches: 7. The CDR3 loop spans 16 amino acids.

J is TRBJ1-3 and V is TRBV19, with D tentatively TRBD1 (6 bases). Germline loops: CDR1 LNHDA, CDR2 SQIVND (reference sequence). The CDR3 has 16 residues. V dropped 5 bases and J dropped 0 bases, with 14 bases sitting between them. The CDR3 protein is CASSPQDSRSGNTIYF. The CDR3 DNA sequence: TGTGCCAGTAGTCCCCAGGACAGCCGCTCTGGAAACACCATATATTTT.

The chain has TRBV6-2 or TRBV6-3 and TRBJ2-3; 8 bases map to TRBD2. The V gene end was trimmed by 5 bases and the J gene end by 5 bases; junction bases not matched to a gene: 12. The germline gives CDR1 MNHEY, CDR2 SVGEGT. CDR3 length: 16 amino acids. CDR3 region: CASSTPPGGGKDTQYF. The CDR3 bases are TGTGCCAGCAGTACCCCCCCGGGCGGGGGGAAAGATACGCAGTATTTT.

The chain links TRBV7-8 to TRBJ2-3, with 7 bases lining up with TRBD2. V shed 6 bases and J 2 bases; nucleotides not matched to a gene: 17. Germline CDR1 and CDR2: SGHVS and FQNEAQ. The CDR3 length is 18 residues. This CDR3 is CASRPGTMMPDNTDTQYF. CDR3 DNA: TGTGCCAGCAGACCCGGGACTATGATGCCAGATAACACAGATACGCAGTATTTT.

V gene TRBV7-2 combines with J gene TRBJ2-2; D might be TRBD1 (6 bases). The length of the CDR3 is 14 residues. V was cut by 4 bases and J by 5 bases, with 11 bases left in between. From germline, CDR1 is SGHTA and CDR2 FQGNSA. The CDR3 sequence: CASSSQGRTGELFF. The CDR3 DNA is TGTGCCAGCAGCTCCCAGGGGAGAACCGGGGAGCTGTTTTTT. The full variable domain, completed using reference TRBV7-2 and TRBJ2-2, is GAGVSQSPSNKVTEKGKDVELRCDPISGHTALYWYRQSLGQGLEFLIYFQGNSAPDKSGLPSDRFSAERTGGSVSTLTIQRTQQEDSAVYLCASSSQGRTGELFFGEGSRLTVL.

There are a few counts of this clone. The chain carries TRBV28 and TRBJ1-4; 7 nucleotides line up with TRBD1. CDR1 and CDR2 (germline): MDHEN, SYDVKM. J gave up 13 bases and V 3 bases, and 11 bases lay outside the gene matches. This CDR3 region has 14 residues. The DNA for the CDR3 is TGTGCCAGCAGTTTTTCGGACAGGTTGGAATTACTGTTTTTT. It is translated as CASSFSDRLELLFF. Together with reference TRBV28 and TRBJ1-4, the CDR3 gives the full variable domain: DVKVTQSSRYLVKRTGEKVFLECVQDMDHENMFWYRQDPGLGLRLIYFSYDVKMKEKGDIPEGYSVSREKKERFSLILESASTNQTSMYLCASSFSDRLELLFFGSGTQLSVL.

The CDR3 coding sequence is TGTGCCAGCAGCGTAGGTAGCGTCAGCTCCTACAATGAGCAGTTCTTC. This gives the protein CASSVGSVSSYNEQFF. The chain combines TRBV9 with TRBJ2-1, with D perhaps matching TRBD2 (5 bases). V lost 0 bases to trimming and J lost 0 bases, with 10 bases between them. Germline V gene sequence: CDR1 SGDLS, CDR2 YYNGEE. The CDR3 sequence is 16 residues long.

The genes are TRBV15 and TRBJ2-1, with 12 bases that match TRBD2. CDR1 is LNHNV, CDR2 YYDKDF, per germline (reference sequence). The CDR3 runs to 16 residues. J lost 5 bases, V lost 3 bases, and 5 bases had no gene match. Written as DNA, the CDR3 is TGTGCCACCAGCAGGACCGGACTAGCGGGGAACAATGAGCAGTTCTTC. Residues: CATSRTGLAGNNEQFF.